The source of this TCR beta chain is a study of blood T cell repertoires in COVID-19. In the study overall: Sources were T cells, B-cell-depleted T cells, or PBMCs; the material itself was cDNA or gDNA.

The germline V and J ends were trimmed by 4 bases and 0 bases, with 10 bases remaining between them. CDR3 length: 14 amino acids. Germline V gene sequence: CDR1 MDHEN, CDR2 SYDVKM. In the authors' workflow: For nucleated cells, counts were estimated from reference gene primer amplification. Measured with immunoSEQ multiplex PCR; TCRdb has only the in-frame clones, and not every one. The DNA gave D and trimming, while V, J and clone size come from that table. The data contain 60,000 to 95,000 clones, under 95% of them seen just once; the ten biggest clones take up about 15%. The specimen sequenced was peripheral blood. J is TRBJ2-7 and V is TRBV28; tentative D call: TRBD2 (5 bases). The receptor's source is a woman of 80 years or more with active or convalescent COVID-19. DNA of the CDR3: TGTGCCAGCAGTTCGGGGTCGGGCTCCTACGAGCAGTACTTC. Amino acid sequence: CASSSGSGSYEQYF.